Listed here is a single T cell receptor beta chain. In the study's own analysis: Estimation of nucleated cell counts was performed using reference gene primer amplification. The data were produced by immunoSEQ multiplex PCR, yet TCRdb's version contains in-frame clones alone and is incomplete. V and J calls and clone size are copied from that table; D and trimming were computed from the DNA. The sample comprises 100,000 or so clones, 70% to 90% of which are singletons, and about 6% rests with the top ten. The sample originates from a study of blood T cell repertoires in COVID-19. As for the study in general: The United States, Italy and Spain supplied acute and convalescent COVID-19 samples. PBMCs, B-cell-depleted T cells, or T cells were the source of the cDNA or gDNA that made up the material.

Germline V CDR1 and CDR2: SGHAT, FQNNGV. The CDR3 runs 14 residues. Trimming left V 1 base short and J 0 bases short, with 6 bases between. The chain recombines TRBV11-2 with TRBJ1-2; no definite D call. This receptor was identified in a woman aged 55-69 years with acute or convalescent COVID-19. The sample consisted of peripheral blood. For the CDR3, the DNA is TGTGCCAGCAGCTTAGCAAGAGCTAACTATGGCTACACCTTC. Amino acids: CASSLARANYGYTF.